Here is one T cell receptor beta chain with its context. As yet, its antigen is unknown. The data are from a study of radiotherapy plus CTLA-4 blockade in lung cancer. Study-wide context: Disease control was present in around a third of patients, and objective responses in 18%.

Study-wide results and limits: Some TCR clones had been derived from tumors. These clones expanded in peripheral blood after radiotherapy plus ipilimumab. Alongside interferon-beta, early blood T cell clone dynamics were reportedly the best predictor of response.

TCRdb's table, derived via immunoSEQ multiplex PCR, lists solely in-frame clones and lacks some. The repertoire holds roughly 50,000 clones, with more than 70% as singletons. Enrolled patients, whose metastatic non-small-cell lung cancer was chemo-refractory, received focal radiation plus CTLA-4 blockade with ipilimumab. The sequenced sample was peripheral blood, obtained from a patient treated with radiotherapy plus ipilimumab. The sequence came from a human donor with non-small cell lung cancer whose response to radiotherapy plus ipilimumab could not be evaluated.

The CDR3 coding sequence is TGCGCCAGCAGCCCTAAGGGGGCTCTTTCCCCCTACAATGAGCAGTTCTTC. It codes for CASSPKGALSPYNEQFF. The chain recombines TRBV4-1 with TRBJ2-1, with TRBD1 matching over 7 bases. The CDR3 length is 17 residues. The trim removed 4 bases at V and 2 bases at J, leaving 11 bases unmatched. Germline CDR1 MGHRA, CDR2 YSYEKL.